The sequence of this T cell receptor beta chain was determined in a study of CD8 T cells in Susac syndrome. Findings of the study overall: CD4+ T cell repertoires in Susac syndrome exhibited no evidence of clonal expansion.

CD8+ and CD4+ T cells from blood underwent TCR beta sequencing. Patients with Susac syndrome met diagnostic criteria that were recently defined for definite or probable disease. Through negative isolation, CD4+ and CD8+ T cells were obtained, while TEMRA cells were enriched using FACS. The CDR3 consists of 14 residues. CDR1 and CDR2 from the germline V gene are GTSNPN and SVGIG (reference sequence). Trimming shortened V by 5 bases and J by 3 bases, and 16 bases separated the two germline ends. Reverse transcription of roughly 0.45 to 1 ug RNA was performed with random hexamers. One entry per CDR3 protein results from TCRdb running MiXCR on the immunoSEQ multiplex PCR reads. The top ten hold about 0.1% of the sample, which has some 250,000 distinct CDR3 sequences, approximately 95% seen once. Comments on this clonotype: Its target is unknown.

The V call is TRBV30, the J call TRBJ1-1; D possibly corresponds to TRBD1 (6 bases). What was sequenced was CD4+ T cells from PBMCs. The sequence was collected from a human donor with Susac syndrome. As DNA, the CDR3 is TGTGCCTGGGAGCACCGGACAGCGTACACTGAAGCTTTCTTT. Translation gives CAWEHRTAYTEAFF.